This T cell receptor beta chain was identified in a study of shared clonotypes between healthy human individuals. Points from the study as a whole: The expectation was that sequencing depth would affect clonotype sharing among donors. A handful of donors showed sharing of around 5.3% of naive CD4 clonotypes.

Deletions cut 1 base from V and 4 bases from J, with 11 bases between. CDR3 length: 14 amino acids. The germline CDR1 and CDR2 sequences are SGHRS and YFSETQ. As regards this clone: What it binds is unknown.

Measured with immunoSEQ multiplex PCR; TCRdb has only the in-frame clones, and not every one. The data hold fewer than 2.5 million clones, with 90% to 95% observed a single time. This receptor was identified in a man between 18 and 29 years old in good health. Some clones in this sample may be carry-over from other donors' samples. Input material: naive CD4+ T cells from PBMCs. Sample subset: CD45RA+ positively selected. The V gene is TRBV5-1, the J gene TRBJ1-1; D remains unclear. The CDR3 reads CASSLLGRFTEAFF. In DNA form, the CDR3 reads TGCGCCAGCAGCTTGTTAGGGCGGTTCACTGAAGCTTTCTTT. The variable domain in full, with the rest retrieved from reference TRBV5-1 and TRBJ1-1, is KAGVTQTPRYLIKTRGQQVTLSCSPISGHRSVSWYQQTPGQGLQFLFEYFSETQRNKGNFPGRFSGRQFSNSRSEMNVSTLELGDSALYLCASSLLGRFTEAFFGQGTRLTVV.